These T cell receptor beta chains were read from a single sample in a study of radiotherapy plus CTLA-4 blockade in lung cancer. Data came from immunoSEQ multiplex PCR; TCRdb stores just in-frame clones and leaves some out. There are some 120,000 clones in the sample; more than 65% occur only once, and around 3.3% lies in the top ten. This material consisted of peripheral blood, taken from a patient treated with radiotherapy plus ipilimumab. The receptors here all came from a human donor with non-small cell lung cancer that progressed on radiotherapy plus ipilimumab. Some clones in this sample may be carry-over from other donors' samples. CDR3s include the opening cysteine and the closing phenylalanine or tryptophan.

V	J	length	CDR3
TRBV5-1	TRBJ1-4	15	CASSLGGGFNEKLFF
TRBV2	TRBJ1-4	16	CASRTSAQGRAEKLFF
TRBV21-1	TRBJ2-7	17	CASSKRDSGTSGYEQYF
TRBV18	TRBJ2-7	14	CASSQPGQGYEQYF
TRBV5-1	TRBJ1-1	14	CASSSRPVGTEAFF
TRBV5-4	TRBJ2-3	14	CASSFDRGTDTQYF
TRBV4-1	TRBJ2-2	14	CASSQDWDTGELFF
TRBV9	TRBJ2-5	15	CASSTARGRAETQYF
TRBV14	TRBJ1-2	17	CASSPIRPPGQGWRYTF
TRBV6-5	TRBJ2-7	11	CASSQGNEQYF
TRBV5-1	TRBJ2-2	16	CASSFLSGVNTGELFF
TRBV11-3	TRBJ1-3	15	CASSPGTYSGNTIYF
TRBV7-9	TRBJ2-2	14	CASRQEVNTGELFF
TRBV9	TRBJ1-4	15	CASSVVGVGEEKLFF
TRBV2	TRBJ2-1	11	CASGEYNEQFF
TRBV4-3	TRBJ1-2	14	CASSQGRGVYGYTF
TRBV19	TRBJ1-2	12	CASSITGRGYTF
TRBV5-1	TRBJ2-3	16	CASSRGLAGEPDTQYF
TRBV28	TRBJ2-7	17	CASTLPLDSGGAYEQYF
TRBV5-4	TRBJ2-3	13	CASSLEHRDTQYF
TRBV10-2	TRBJ2-7	16	CASSESPGTGLYEQYF
TRBV6-6	TRBJ2-1	12	CASSYSPGGQFF
TRBV5-1	TRBJ1-1	14	CASSLSTPGPEAFF
TRBV5-6	TRBJ1-4	18	CASSPSPGQGDFSEKLFF
TRBV7-8	TRBJ1-3	17	CASSFSRRTASGNTIYF
TRBV5-1	TRBJ2-3	14	CASSLALGTDTQYF
TRBV19	TRBJ1-4	15	CASSIVLPGEEKLFF
TRBV19	TRBJ1-5	16	CASSVYRGEESQPQHF
TRBV14	TRBJ2-3	16	CASSQVLAGGTDTQYF
TRBV19	TRBJ1-5	16	CASSIWDRDSNQPQHF
TRBV4-3	TRBJ2-1	13	CASSQVAEPEQFF
TRBV28	TRBJ1-5	12	CATGGWNQPQHF
TRBV4-2	TRBJ1-2	17	CASSHNPRGTRDYGYTF
TRBV4-2	TRBJ1-5	15	CASSQDRDPDQPQHF
TRBV20-1	TRBJ1-2	11	CSARDRVSYTF
TRBV27	TRBJ2-5	13	CASSPTVDETQYF
TRBV18	TRBJ2-7	15	CASSPRTRISYEQYF
TRBV5-4	TRBJ1-1	13	CASSLRLNTEAFF
TRBV9	TRBJ1-6	16	CASSRQESSYNSPLHF
TRBV9	TRBJ1-2	14	CASSVATGFYGYTF
TRBV2	TRBJ1-1	14	CASSEAGTGFEAFF
TRBV6-6	TRBJ2-7	13	CASSQLGRHEQYF
TRBV4-1	TRBJ2-2	20	CASSQRSRGGTSGNTGELFF
TRBV2	TRBJ1-6	15	CASSLTGRDNSPLHF
TRBV4-2	TRBJ2-3	15	CASSHPREGTDTQYF
TRBV5-1	TRBJ1-2	14	CASSWDRGGYGYTF
TRBV7-8	TRBJ1-1	14	CASSLGTTSREAFF